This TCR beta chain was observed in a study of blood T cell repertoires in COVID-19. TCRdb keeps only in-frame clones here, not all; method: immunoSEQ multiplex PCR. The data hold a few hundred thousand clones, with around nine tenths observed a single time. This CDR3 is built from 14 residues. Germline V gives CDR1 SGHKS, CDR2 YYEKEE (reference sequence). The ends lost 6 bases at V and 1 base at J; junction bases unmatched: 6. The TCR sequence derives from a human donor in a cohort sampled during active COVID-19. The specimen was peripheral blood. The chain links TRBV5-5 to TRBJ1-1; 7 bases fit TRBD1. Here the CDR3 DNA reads TGTGCCAGCATCACCGGGACAGCGAACACTGAAGCTTTCTTT. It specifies CASITGTANTEAFF.